Listed below are T cell receptor beta chains from one sample, sequenced in a study of breast tumors, draining lymph nodes, adjacent tissues. TCRdb reprocessed the multiplex PCR reads via MiXCR and lists one record per CDR3 protein. Of 20,000 to 30,000 distinct CDR3 sequences in the sample, roughly 20% were seen once. Material: breast tumor tissue. These receptors were taken from a female donor with breast cancer. Some clones in this sample may be carry-over from other donors' samples. Both conserved end residues are part of each CDR3. A D gene is named only where the DNA matches it firmly. A clone size is listed for some rows: how often the clone was seen (once, few, many), or a class if it is expanded.

cdr3_length d_call clone_size j_call v_call cdr3_nt cdr3_aa
14 . . TRBJ1-4 TRBV11-2 TGTGCCAGCAGCTTAGCAGGGGTGTATGAAAAACTGTTTTTT CASSLAGVYEKLFF
15 . many TRBJ2-5 TRBV19 TGTGCCAGTAGTATAAGCGCGGGGGCCCAAGAGACCCAGTACTTC CASSISAGAQETQYF
13 . many TRBJ2-7 TRBV4-1 TGCGCCAGCAGCCAAGAGTACACCTACGAGCAGTACTTC CASSQEYTYEQYF
14 . many TRBJ2-1 TRBV20-1 TGCAGTGCCCCCGGGGAGGCATCCTACAATGAGCAGTTCTTC CSAPGEASYNEQFF
14 . many TRBJ1-5 TRBV9 TGTGCCAGCAGTAAGACGCACAGCAATCAGCCCCAGCATTTT CASSKTHSNQPQHF
16 . many TRBJ1-2 TRBV7-8 TGTGCCAGCAGCGGCGGGGTTAGGGGGACTAACTATGGCTACACCTTC CASSGGVRGTNYGYTF
12 . once TRBJ1-2 TRBV20-1 TGCAGTGCTAGAGTCGACAGCTATGGCTACACCTTC CSARVDSYGYTF
15 TRBD1 few TRBJ1-3 TRBV28 TGTGCAAGTTTTCCGGGACAGGGTTTCGGAAACACCATATATTTT CASFPGQGFGNTIYF
10 . . TRBJ1-1 TRBV20-1 TGCAGTGCCTCTGGCGCTGAAGCTTTCTTT CSASGAEAFF
12 . many TRBJ2-7 TRBV30 TGTGCCTGGAGTGTGGGGTACAACGAGCAGTACTTC CAWSVGYNEQYF
14 . many TRBJ2-1 TRBV7-3 TGTGCCAGCAGCTTAAATCCAGGTCGGGATGAGCAGTTCTTC CASSLNPGRDEQFF
13 . many TRBJ1-3 TRBV27 TGTGCCAGCAGTGCGGGCTCTGGAAACACCATATATTTT CASSAGSGNTIYF
12 . . TRBJ2-5 TRBV12-3/TRBV12-4 TGTGCCAGTAGTGTACCGGGGGAGACCCAGTACTTC CASSVPGETQYF
14 TRBD2 many TRBJ2-1 TRBV7-3 TGTGCCAGCAGCTATGGGGGGACTAGCGGGAGCGTGGTCTTC CASSYGGTSGSVVF
15 . many TRBJ2-7 TRBV11-2 TGTGCCAGCAGCTTAGACCCCCCGGGACTCAAGCCCCCGTACTTC CASSLDPPGLKPPYF
16 . many TRBJ1-3 TRBV4-2 TGTGCCAGCAGCCACACTAAGGGGATTTCTGGAAACACCATATATTTT CASSHTKGISGNTIYF
15 . many TRBJ1-4 TRBV7-2 TGTGCCAGCAGCTTAGCTGGGGGAGCGGGGGAAAAACTGTTTTTT CASSLAGGAGEKLFF
16 TRBD1 medium-sized TRBJ2-5 TRBV15 TGTGCCACCAGCAGAGATGGGACAGGGAGGCAAGAGACCCAGTACTTC CATSRDGTGRQETQYF
14 . many TRBJ2-7 TRBV19 TGTGCCAGTAGTATAGAAGGCGGGGCCTACGAGCAGTACTTC CASSIEGGAYEQYF
13 . . TRBJ2-6 TRBV12-5 TGTGCTAGTAGCCTGCTCGGGGCCAACGTCCTGACTTTC CASSLLGANVLTF
13 . . TRBJ2-5 TRBV19 TGTGCCAGTAGTGGCCTCCCAGGGAAGACCCAATACTTC CASSGLPGKTQYF
13 . medium-sized TRBJ2-5 TRBV12-3/TRBV12-4 TGTGCCAGCAGTTTATCCCAGAAAGAGACCCAGTACTTC CASSLSQKETQYF
16 . . TRBJ1-1 TRBV6-2/TRBV6-3 TGTGCCAGCAGTTACTCTGCGGACCGGATGAACACTGAAGCTTTCTTT CASSYSADRMNTEAFF
14 . many TRBJ2-7 TRBV6-6 TGTGCCAGCAGTCCGGGTGGGAGGTCTTACGAGCAGTACTTC CASSPGGRSYEQYF
10 TRBD1 many TRBJ2-3 TRBV5-1 TGCGCCCCAGGGGGAGATACGCAGTATTTT CAPGGDTQYF
16 TRBD1 many TRBJ2-1 TRBV6-5 TGTGCCAGCCGAGGGACAGGGAACCGAAAAGGGGATGAGCAGTTCTTC CASRGTGNRKGDEQFF
17 . . TRBJ2-7 TRBV18 TGTGCCAGCTCACCCCCGAACGCAAGTCCGGGAGCCTACGAGCAGTACTTC CASSPPNASPGAYEQYF
15 . many TRBJ2-2 TRBV28 TGTGCCAGCAGTCCGGACTACAGGGGCACCGGGGAGCTGTTTTTT CASSPDYRGTGELFF
14 . many TRBJ2-2 TRBV9 TGTGCCAGCAGCGTATGGCCGAACACCGGGGAGCTGTTTTTT CASSVWPNTGELFF
14 . many TRBJ2-2 TRBV6-6 TGTGCCAGCAGTTTGCTAGGCACTACCGGGGAGCTGTTTTTT CASSLLGTTGELFF
14 . medium-sized TRBJ1-6 TRBV20-1 TGCAGTGCTAGTGGGGGGTCTCGCAGTTCACCCCTCCACTTT CSASGGSRSSPLHF
12 . many TRBJ2-5 TRBV15 TGTGCCACCAGCAGAGACCAAGAGACCCAGTACTTC CATSRDQETQYF
13 . many TRBJ1-5 TRBV7-2 TGTGCCAGCAGTAGCTATAGCAATCAGCCCCAGCATTTT CASSSYSNQPQHF
15 TRBD1 many TRBJ2-7 TRBV30 TGTGCCTGGAGTCGGGCCGGGACAGGGGTCGACGAGCAGTACTTC CAWSRAGTGVDEQYF
11 . once TRBJ1-5 TRBV28 TGTGCCAGCAGCAAAGGTCAGCCCCAGCATTTT CASSKGQPQHF
13 . many TRBJ2-7 TRBV7-6 TGTGCCAGCAGCCTGAGGGGCGGCTACGAGCAGTACTTC CASSLRGGYEQYF
15 . many TRBJ1-4 TRBV25-1 TGTGCCAGCAGTGGACCAGGGGCCGCGGGTGAAAAACTGTTTTTT CASSGPGAAGEKLFF
15 . . TRBJ2-7 TRBV4-3 TGCGCCAGCAGCCAAGAATCGGGACTTACCTACGAGCAGTACTTC CASSQESGLTYEQYF
16 TRBD2 few TRBJ2-2 TRBV5-1 TGCGCCAGCAGCTTAACGGGACTAGGGTTCCCCGGGGAGCTGTTTTTT CASSLTGLGFPGELFF
16 TRBD2 many TRBJ2-1 TRBV7-2 TGTGCCAGCTGCCGAGGACTAGCGAGCTCCTACAATGAGCAGTTCTTC CASCRGLASSYNEQFF
15 . once TRBJ1-6 TRBV6-6 TGTGCCAGCGGCTACCGGAGCTCCTATAATTCACCCCCCCACTTT CASGYRSSYNSPPHF
17 TRBD1 . TRBJ2-3 TRBV27 TGTGCCAGCAGCCCTACAGGGGGCCAAGCCTACACAGATACGCAGTATTTT CASSPTGGQAYTDTQYF
14 . few TRBJ2-2 TRBV3-1 TGTGCCAGCAGCCCCCCTTATTCCGACGGGGAGCTGTTTTTT CASSPPYSDGELFF
14 . many TRBJ2-1 TRBV2 TGTGCCAGCAAAGCGGGCCGCTCCTACAATGAGCAGTTCTTC CASKAGRSYNEQFF
15 . many TRBJ2-3 TRBV11-2 TGTGCCAGCAGCCAGGTCGGGGGCGCCACAGATACGCAGTATTTT CASSQVGGATDTQYF
17 TRBD2 many TRBJ2-5 TRBV7-2 TGTGCCAGCAGCTTAGCGCGGGCTAGCGGAATAGAAGAGACCCAGTACTTC CASSLARASGIEETQYF
15 TRBD2 many TRBJ2-7 TRBV2 TGTGCCAGCAGTGAAGGTCCTAGCGGGAGCTACGAGCAGTACTTC CASSEGPSGSYEQYF
14 . many TRBJ1-2 TRBV7-2 TGTGCCAGCAGCTTAGTACAGGGACACTATGGCTACACCTTC CASSLVQGHYGYTF
17 . many TRBJ1-5 TRBV7-9 TGTGCCAGCAGCAAAAGCCGCCCAGGTGGGGAGAATCAGCCCCAGCATTTT CASSKSRPGGENQPQHF
17 TRBD2 many TRBJ2-1 TRBV20-1 TGCAGTGCTAGGCGCCTGGGGCTAGCGGGAGGATGGAATGAGCAGTTCTTC CSARRLGLAGGWNEQFF
14 TRBD1 many TRBJ2-7 TRBV7-8 TGTGCCAGCAGCGGCCGGGACAGGGACTACGAGCAGTACTTC CASSGRDRDYEQYF
16 TRBD2 many TRBJ2-3 TRBV15 TGTGCCACCAGCAGGGCCAGACTAGCGAGCACAGATACGCAGTATTTT CATSRARLASTDTQYF
17 TRBD1 many TRBJ2-6 TRBV3-1 TGTGCCAGCAGCCATCTCCGGGACAGCTCTGGGGCCAACGTCCTGACTTTC CASSHLRDSSGANVLTF
13 . many TRBJ1-4 TRBV10-3 TGTGCCATCAAGGGCAGCCTAAATGAAAAACTGTTTTTT CAIKGSLNEKLFF
15 TRBD2 few TRBJ2-2 TRBV27 TGTGCCAGCAGTTACCGGACTAGCGGGACCGGGGAGCTGTTTTTT CASSYRTSGTGELFF
15 . . TRBJ1-1 TRBV15 TGTGCCACCAGCAGAGATGGAGGGTGGCGTACTGAAGCTTTCTTT CATSRDGGWRTEAFF
14 . many TRBJ2-5 TRBV19 TGTGCCAGTAGTCCCGGGGCGGCCAGGAAGACCCAGTACTTC CASSPGAARKTQYF
12 . many TRBJ1-2 TRBV7-9 TGTGCCAGCAGCCCCCGGGACTATGGCTACACCTTC CASSPRDYGYTF
18 . many TRBJ2-7 TRBV13 TGTGCCAGCAGCTTAGGCCCAGAGCTTGGACTTAGCTCCTACGAGCAGTACTTC CASSLGPELGLSSYEQYF
15 TRBD1 . TRBJ2-1 TRBV24-1 TGTGCCACCAGTGATCCGCCGGGACAGAACGATGAGCAGTTCTTC CATSDPPGQNDEQFF